This T cell receptor (beta chain) emerged from a study of shared clonotypes between healthy human individuals. Study findings and constraints: In a few donors, approximately 5% of naive CD4 clonotypes appeared in common.

Original processing notes: Filtering differed for immunoSEQ, which gave only junction sequences without quality scores. TCRdb's copy holds only in-frame clones and misses some; the assay was immunoSEQ multiplex PCR. V, J and clone size reflect that table, while D and trimming were determined from the DNA. This table has roughly 330,000 clones, under 80% appearing once. Points on this clone: Its antigen is as yet unknown.

The germline V and J ends were trimmed by 0 bases and 4 bases, with 12 bases remaining between them. Per the germline V gene, CDR1 is SEHNR and CDR2 is FQNEAQ (reference sequence). The length of the CDR3 is 15 residues. This sequence was found in a man younger than 40 in good health. This rearrangement joins TRBV7-9 to TRBJ2-5; tentative D call: TRBD1 (6 bases). The material sequenced was memory CD4+ T cells sorted from blood. Indicated subset: CD45RA-negative fraction. This CDR3 reads CASSLALRGGETQYF. The CDR3, as DNA: TGTGCCAGCAGCTTAGCGCTAAGAGGGGGAGAGACCCAGTACTTC. Complete variable domain (other parts from reference TRBV7-9 and TRBJ2-5): DTGVSQNPRHKITKRGQNVTFRCDPISEHNRLYWYRQTLGQGPEFLTYFQNEAQLEKSRLLSDRFSAERPKGSFSTLEIQRTEQGDSAMYLCASSLALRGGETQYFGPGTRLLVL.